The 28 T cell receptor beta chains given below trace back to one sample, sequenced in a study of T cells in Graves' hyperthyroidism and ophthalmopathy. Authors of the study amplified TCR beta CDR3 regions from RNA transcripts. A first-round RT-PCR of the TCR CDR3 used the HTBI primer set. TCRdb re-called the multiplex PCR reads through MiXCR, storing one row per CDR3 protein. The table has 450,000 to 700,000 distinct CDR3 sequences, 46% seen once. The sequencing input was peripheral blood or thyroid tissue (not recorded which). The receptors come from a woman under 30 with Graves' hyperthyroidism.

This clonotype showed up just a few times. This chain joins TRBV7-9 and TRBJ2-1; 10 bases are a match to TRBD1. This CDR3 has 13 residues. V lost 5 bases, J lost 8 bases, and 3 bases stayed unmatched. Germline V CDR1 and CDR2: SEHNR, FQNEAQ (reference sequence). CDR3 in amino acids: CASSTGTGDEQFF. The CDR3 bases are TGTGCCAGCAGCACCGGGACAGGGGATGAGCAGTTCTTC.

The chain uses TRBV5-5 and TRBJ2-1; TRBD2 matches at 10 bases. CDR1 is SGHKS and CDR2 is YYEKEE in the germline V gene (reference sequence). Trimming removed 2 bases from V and 0 bases from J; junction bases left unmatched: 2. This CDR3 has 16 residues. CDR3 sequence reads: CASSLSGRASYNEQFF. In DNA form, the CDR3 reads TGTGCCAGCAGCTTAAGCGGGAGGGCCTCCTACAATGAGCAGTTCTTC.

As to this clonotype: Mismatch with germline at one junction end may stem from a read error. The genes are TRBV13 and TRBJ1-2; 8 positions agree with TRBD1. The CDR3 is 13 amino acids. In germline, CDR1 is PRHDT, CDR2 FYEKMQ (reference sequence). CDR3 in DNA: TGCACCAGCAGCGAATGGACAGGGAGCGGCTACACCTTT. This codes for CTSSEWTGSGYTF.

The chain employs TRBV18 and TRBJ2-6; 8 bases map to TRBD1. CDR3 length: 15 residues. Per germline, CDR1 KGHSH and CDR2 LQKENI. With V trimmed by 6 bases and J by 5 bases, 6 bases remained unmatched. The CDR3 region has the DNA TGTGCCAGCTCCTCAGGGGGCACCAGGGCCAACGTCCTGACTTTC. Translation gives CASSSGGTRANVLTF. The whole variable domain, remainder taken from reference TRBV18 and TRBJ2-6, is NAGVMQNPRHLVRRRGQEARLRCSPMKGHSHVYWYRQLPEEGLKFMVYLQKENIIDESGMPKERFSAEFPKEGPSILRIQQVVRGDSAAYFCASSSGGTRANVLTFGAGSRLTVL.

At least ten counts were recorded for this clonotype. The rearrangement uses TRBV6-1 and TRBJ1-2; no clear D. The CDR3 has 14 residues. V was cut by 6 bases and J by 0 bases, with 11 bases left in between. Germline V gene sequence: CDR1 MNHNS, CDR2 SASEGT. The CDR3 region has the DNA TGTGCCAGCAGCCCCATCCGGGCTAACTATGGCTACACCTTC. Protein: CASSPIRANYGYTF.

This clonotype has ten or more counts. The rearrangement uses TRBV5-8 and TRBJ2-5; 10 nucleotides agree with TRBD1. V gave up 4 bases and J gave up 5 bases; unmatched junction bases: 5. The germline CDR1 and CDR2 sequences are SGHTS and YDEGEE. CDR3 length: 14 residues. The CDR3, as DNA: TGTGCCAGCAGCGGGACAGGGGTCGGCGAGACCCAGTACTTC. Translating gives CASSGTGVGETQYF.

Points on this clonotype: It may be a read error: a sequence one base away is much more abundant. The chain links TRBV10-3 to TRBJ2-5; no definite D call. Looked up from germline, CDR1 is ENHRY and CDR2 is SYGVKD. The CDR3 covers 15 residues. The germline V and J ends were trimmed by 3 bases and 0 bases, with 11 bases remaining between them. The DNA of the CDR3 is TGTGCCATCAGTGAAATCGCAGCGAACCAAGAGACCCAGTACTTC. Its translation: CAISEIAANQETQYF.

This chain uses TRBV15 with TRBJ1-4; no reliable D call. This CDR3 spans 12 amino acids. Trimming removed 3 bases from V and 5 bases from J, with 4 bases in between. Germline V gives CDR1 LNHNV, CDR2 YYDKDF (reference sequence). The CDR3 region is CATSRENEKLFF. The CDR3, as DNA: TGTGCCACCAGCAGGGAGAATGAAAAACTGTTTTTT.

The chain uses TRBV29-1 and TRBJ2-5, with a weak D call TRBD1 (6 bases). Germline V lookup: CDR1 SQVTM, CDR2 ANQGSEA. Trimming removed 3 bases at V and 14 bases at J, with 13 bases between. This CDR3 has 10 residues. CDR3 loop: CSVEGAGKYF. The CDR3 DNA sequence: TGCAGCGTTGAGGGGGCAGGGAAATACTTC.

To note about this clonotype: This may be a read error, as it is one base from a much larger clone. This sequence joins TRBV6-1 and TRBJ1-5; D remains ambiguous. With 5 bases removed from V and 3 bases from J, the gap between germline ends came to 11 bases. The CDR3 covers 14 residues. Germline CDR1 and CDR2: MNHNS and SASEGT. CDR3 DNA: TGTGCCAGCAGTTACCGGGCCCTCAATCAGCCCCAGCATTTT. Protein sequence: CASSYRALNQPQHF.

This clonotype has at least ten counts. The chain combines TRBV12-3 or TRBV12-4 with TRBJ2-2, with 7 bases identical to TRBD1. The CDR3 sequence is 14 residues long. J was trimmed by 5 bases and V by 6 bases; bases with no gene match: 6. The CDR3: CASRIYRGTGELFF. The CDR3 nucleotides are TGTGCCAGCAGGATCTACAGGGGAACCGGGGAGCTGTTTTTT.

Details on this clonotype: One end of the junction varies from germline; a read error may be responsible. J is TRBJ1-2 and V is TRBV25-1, with 9 nucleotides matching TRBD1. CDR1 MGHDK and CDR2 SYGVNS come from the germline V gene. The CDR3 consists of 17 residues. CDR3 DNA: TGTGCCAGCGCCGGTGCCCCGGGACAGGGTTATTCGCATGGCTACTCCTTC. It codes for CASAGAPGQGYSHGYSF.

This chain uses TRBV19 with TRBJ2-5; TRBD1 matches 8 bases. Germline CDR1 is LNHDA and CDR2 is SQIVND (reference sequence). The CDR3 sequence is 20 residues long. The ends lost 1 base at V and 1 base at J; junction bases unmatched: 17. In nucleotides, the CDR3 is TGTGCCAGTAGTATAGTTGGACAGGGTATCATAGGGGACCTCCAAGAGACCCAGTACTTC. This codes for CASSIVGQGIIGDLQETQYF.

The chain is built from TRBV20-1 and TRBJ2-7, with 8 bases that match TRBD2. The CDR3 is 15 residues long. The V segment lost 3 bases and the J segment 0 bases; nucleotides outside the gene matches: 7. CDR1 is DFQATT, CDR2 SNEGSKA, per germline (reference sequence). The CDR3 region is CSARKGGRSSYEQYF. CDR3 DNA: TGCAGTGCTAGGAAGGGCGGGAGGAGCTCCTACGAGCAGTACTTC.

In DNA form, the CDR3 reads TGCAGCGTACGGGCTTACCGGGGTGTGGAGACCCAGTACTTC. As protein: CSVRAYRGVETQYF. The chain carries TRBV29-1 and TRBJ2-5, with a weak D call TRBD2 (5 bases). This CDR3 contains 14 residues. Trimming removed 6 bases at V and 5 bases at J, with 19 bases between. Germline V CDR1 and CDR2: SQVTM, ANQGSEA.

The CDR3 DNA reads as TGCGCCAGCAGCCAAGGACAGGGGAAACACTATGGCTACACCTTC. Amino acids: CASSQGQGKHYGYTF. The chain carries TRBV4-3 and TRBJ1-2; 8 bases are a match to TRBD1. This CDR3 has 15 residues. The V and J ends lost 1 base and 3 bases, in that order; junction bases with no gene match: 4. CDR1 and CDR2 (germline): LGHNA, YSLEER.

The V call is TRBV5-1, the J call TRBJ1-1, with unresolved D. CDR1 is SGHRS, CDR2 YFSETQ, per germline. CDR3 length equals 11 residues. V lost 4 bases to trimming and J lost 7 bases, with 8 bases between them. The CDR3 DNA is TGCGCCAGCAGCGCAGGCAGTGAAGCTTTCTTT. Its translation is CASSAGSEAFF.

For this clonotype: A read error may account for a junction end that differs from germline. The chain combines TRBV7-2 with TRBJ1-4; D possibly corresponds to TRBD1 (5 bases). The CDR3 length is 15 residues. Germline CDR1 is SGHTA and CDR2 is FQGNSA. The CDR3 here is CASSLGGGTNEELFF. CDR3 nucleotides: TGTGCCAGCAGCTTAGGAGGTGGGACTAATGAAGAACTGTTTTTT.

The chain is built from TRBV12-3 or TRBV12-4 and TRBJ2-1; the D gene could be TRBD1 or TRBD2 (5 bases each). The CDR3 runs to 15 residues. V lost 1 base, J lost 9 bases, and 16 bases lay in between. CDR3 region: CASSLDPGAAAEQFF. DNA of the CDR3: TGTGCCAGCAGTTTAGACCCCGGGGCCGCTGCTGAGCAGTTCTTC.

At least ten counts were recorded for this clonotype. CDR3 in DNA: TGCAGCGTTGAAGACCGCAGGGAATGGGGCACAGATACGCAGTATTTT. Its translation: CSVEDRREWGTDTQYF. V usage is TRBV29-1 and J usage is TRBJ2-3; TRBD1 might be the D (5 bases). The germline V gene encodes CDR1 SQVTM and CDR2 ANQGSEA. This CDR3 is built from 16 residues. V was clipped by 0 bases and J by 1 base, with 14 bases between them.

The V and J genes are TRBV7-9 and TRBJ1-5; D might be TRBD1 (6 bases). Germline V gene data show CDR1 as SEHNR and CDR2 as FQNEAQ (reference sequence). Trimming removed 5 bases at V and 3 bases at J, with 11 bases between. CDR3 length: 14 residues. This chain's CDR3 is CASSRQADNQPQHF. As DNA, the CDR3 is TGTGCCAGCAGCCGACAGGCGGACAATCAGCCCCAGCATTTT.

A note on this clonotype: A much larger clone lies one base from this, so it may be a read error. The rearrangement links TRBV15 to TRBJ1-2; 8 bases match TRBD1. Germline V gene data show CDR1 as LNHNV and CDR2 as YYDKDF (reference sequence). This CDR3 contains 14 residues. J gave up 13 bases and V 8 bases, and 18 bases lay outside the gene matches. The CDR3 nucleotides are TGTGCCACCCTTCCTCGACAGGGGACCTATGGCCTCACCTTC. As protein: CATLPRQGTYGLTF.

This clonotype has only a few counts. This may be a read error, as it is one base from a much larger clone. The chain uses TRBV5-4 and TRBJ2-5; D uncertain. Germline CDR1 SGHNT, CDR2 YYREEE (reference sequence). Trimming pared 2 bases from V and 7 bases from J, leaving 9 bases between. This CDR3 is built from 12 residues. As DNA, the CDR3 is TGTGCCAGCAGCTTAAGGAAAGGGACCCAGTACTTC. Its translation: CASSLRKGTQYF.

This clonotype was observed at least ten times. The chain uses TRBV2 and TRBJ1-3; no clear D gene. This CDR3 is built from 16 residues. Trimming left V 3 bases short and J 0 bases short, with 12 bases between. Germline V lookup: CDR1 SNHLY, CDR2 FYNNEI. CDR3 DNA: TGTGCCAGCAGTGAGAGCTTTGCGGTCTCTGGAAACACCATATATTTT. As protein: CASSESFAVSGNTIYF.

J is TRBJ2-3 and V is TRBV9, with 7 bases aligning to TRBD2. The V gene end was trimmed by 3 bases and the J gene end by 2 bases; junction bases not matched to a gene: 6. Looked up from germline, CDR1 is SGDLS and CDR2 is YYNGEE. The CDR3 is 15 residues long. The CDR3 sequence is CASSEIGTITDTQYF. CDR3 nucleotides: TGTGCCAGCAGCGAGATCGGGACTATCACAGATACGCAGTATTTT.

The rearrangement links TRBV9 to TRBJ1-2; a possible D gene is TRBD1 (5 bases). Between the trimmed V and J ends, which lost 1 base and 2 bases, there was a span of 9 bases. Germline V lookup: CDR1 SGDLS, CDR2 YYNGEE. The CDR3 spans 14 residues. The CDR3 protein is CASSVTYRNYGYTF. The CDR3 region has the DNA TGTGCCAGCAGCGTAACCTACAGGAACTATGGCTACACCTTC.

This clonotype showed up just a few times. V usage is TRBV2 and J usage is TRBJ1-2; D ambiguous. V was pared by 6 bases and J by 4 bases, with 15 bases between. CDR3 length: 14 amino acids. CDR1 is SNHLY and CDR2 is FYNNEI in the germline V gene. The CDR3 bases are TGTGCCAGCAGGTTATTGGAAAGCTCCTATGGCTACACCTTC. Encoded protein: CASRLLESSYGYTF.

The CDR3 is CASSLSGQGIYFNEKLFF. The CDR3 DNA is TGTGCCAGCAGTTTATCGGGACAGGGGATATACTTTAATGAAAAACTGTTTTTT. V gene TRBV27 combines with J gene TRBJ1-4; the match to TRBD1 covers 10 bases. V lost 0 bases, J lost 4 bases, and 8 bases stayed unmatched. Germline CDR1 reads MNHEY; CDR2 reads SMNVEV (reference sequence). This CDR3 is 18 amino acids long.